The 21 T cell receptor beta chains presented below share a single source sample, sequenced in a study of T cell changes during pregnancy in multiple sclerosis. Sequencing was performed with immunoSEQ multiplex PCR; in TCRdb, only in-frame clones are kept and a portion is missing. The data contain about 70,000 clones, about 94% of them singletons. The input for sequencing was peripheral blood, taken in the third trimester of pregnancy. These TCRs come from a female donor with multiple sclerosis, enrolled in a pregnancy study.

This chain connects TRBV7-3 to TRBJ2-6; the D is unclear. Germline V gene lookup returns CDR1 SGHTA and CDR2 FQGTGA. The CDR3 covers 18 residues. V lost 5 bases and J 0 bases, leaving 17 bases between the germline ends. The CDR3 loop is CASSPTVPPLSGANVLTF. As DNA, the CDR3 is TGTGCCAGCAGCCCTACAGTCCCTCCTCTCTCTGGGGCCAACGTCCTGACTTTC.

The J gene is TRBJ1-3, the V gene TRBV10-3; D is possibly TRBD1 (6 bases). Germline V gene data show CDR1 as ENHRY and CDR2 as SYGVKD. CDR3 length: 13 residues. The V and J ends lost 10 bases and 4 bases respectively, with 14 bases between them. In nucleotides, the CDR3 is TGTGCCACTGAACAGGGTTTGGGAAACACCATATATTTT. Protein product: CATEQGLGNTIYF.

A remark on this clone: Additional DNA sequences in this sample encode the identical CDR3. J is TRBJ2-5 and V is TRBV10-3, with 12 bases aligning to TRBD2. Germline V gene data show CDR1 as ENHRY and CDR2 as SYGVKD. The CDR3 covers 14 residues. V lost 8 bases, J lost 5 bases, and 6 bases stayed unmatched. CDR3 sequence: CAIWGTSGGETQYF. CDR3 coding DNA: TGTGCCATCTGGGGAACTAGCGGGGGGGAGACCCAGTACTTC.

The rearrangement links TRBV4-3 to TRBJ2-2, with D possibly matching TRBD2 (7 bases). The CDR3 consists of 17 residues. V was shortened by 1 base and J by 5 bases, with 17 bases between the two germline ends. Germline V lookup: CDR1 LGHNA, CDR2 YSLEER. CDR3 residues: CASSQVLGRGGTGELFF. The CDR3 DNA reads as TGCGCCAGCAGCCAAGTCTTAGGCAGGGGAGGGACCGGGGAGCTGTTTTTT.

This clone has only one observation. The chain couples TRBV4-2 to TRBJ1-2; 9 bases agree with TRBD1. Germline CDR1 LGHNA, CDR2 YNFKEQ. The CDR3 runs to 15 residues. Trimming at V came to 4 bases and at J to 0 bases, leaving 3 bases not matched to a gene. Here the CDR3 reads CASSPRTGANYGYTF. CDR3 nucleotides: TGTGCCAGCAGCCCGCGGACAGGGGCTAACTATGGCTACACCTTC.

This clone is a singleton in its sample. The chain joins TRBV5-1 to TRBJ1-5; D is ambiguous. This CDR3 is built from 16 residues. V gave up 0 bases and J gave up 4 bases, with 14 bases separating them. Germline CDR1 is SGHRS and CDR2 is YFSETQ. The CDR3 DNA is TGCGCCAGCAGCTTGGGTCGAGCGCCGGGTAATCAGCCCCAGCATTTT. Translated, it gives CASSLGRAPGNQPQHF.

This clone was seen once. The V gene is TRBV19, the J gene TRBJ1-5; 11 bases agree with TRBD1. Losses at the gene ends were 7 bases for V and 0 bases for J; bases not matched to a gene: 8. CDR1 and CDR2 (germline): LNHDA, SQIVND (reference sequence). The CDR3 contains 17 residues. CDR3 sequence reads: CASTRDRGTNSNQPQHF. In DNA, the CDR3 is TGTGCCAGTACCCGGGACAGGGGGACGAATAGCAATCAGCCCCAGCATTTT.

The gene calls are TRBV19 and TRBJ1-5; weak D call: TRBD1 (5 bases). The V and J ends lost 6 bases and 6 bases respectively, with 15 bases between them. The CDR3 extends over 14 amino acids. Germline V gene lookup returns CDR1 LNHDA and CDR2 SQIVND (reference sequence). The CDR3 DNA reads TGTGCCAGTAGCCTGGGCCGGCAGGGTCAGCCCCAGCATTTT. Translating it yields CASSLGRQGQPQHF.

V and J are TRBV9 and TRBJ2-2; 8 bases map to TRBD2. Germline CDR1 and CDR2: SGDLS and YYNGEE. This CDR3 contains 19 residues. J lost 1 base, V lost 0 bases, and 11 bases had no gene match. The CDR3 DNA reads TGTGCCAGCAGCGTAGGGGGCGGAGCGGGGGCACTGAACACCGGGGAGCTGTTTTTT. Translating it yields CASSVGGGAGALNTGELFF.

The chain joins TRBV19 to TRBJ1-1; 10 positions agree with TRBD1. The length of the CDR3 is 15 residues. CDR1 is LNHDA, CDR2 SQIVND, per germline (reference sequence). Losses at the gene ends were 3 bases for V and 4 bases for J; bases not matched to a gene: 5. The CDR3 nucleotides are TGTGCCAGTAGTATCAGGACAGGGGGTCCCACTGAAGCTTTCTTT. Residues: CASSIRTGGPTEAFF.

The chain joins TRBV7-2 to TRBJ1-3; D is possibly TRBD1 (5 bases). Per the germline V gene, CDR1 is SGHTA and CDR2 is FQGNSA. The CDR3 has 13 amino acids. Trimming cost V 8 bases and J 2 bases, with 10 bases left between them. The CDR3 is CASRREAGNTIYF. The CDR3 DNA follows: TGTGCCAGCCGCAGGGAGGCTGGAAACACCATATATTTT.

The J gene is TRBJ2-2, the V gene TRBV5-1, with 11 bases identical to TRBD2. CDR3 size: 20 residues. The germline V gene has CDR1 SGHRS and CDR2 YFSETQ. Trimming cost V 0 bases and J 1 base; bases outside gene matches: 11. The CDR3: CASSLALSGGDVMNTGELFF. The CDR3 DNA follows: TGCGCCAGCAGCTTGGCCCTTAGCGGGGGGGACGTTATGAACACCGGGGAGCTGTTTTTT.

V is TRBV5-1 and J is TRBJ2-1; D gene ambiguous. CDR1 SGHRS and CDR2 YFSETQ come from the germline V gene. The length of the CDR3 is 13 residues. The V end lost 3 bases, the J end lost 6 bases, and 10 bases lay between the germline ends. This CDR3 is CASSSIGANEQFF. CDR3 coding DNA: TGCGCCAGCAGCTCCATAGGAGCCAATGAGCAGTTCTTC.

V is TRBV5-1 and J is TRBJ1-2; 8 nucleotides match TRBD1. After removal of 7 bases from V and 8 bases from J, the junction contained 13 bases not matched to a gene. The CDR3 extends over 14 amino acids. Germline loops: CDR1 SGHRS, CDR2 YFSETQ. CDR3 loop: CASAPPGRTGGYTF. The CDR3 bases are TGCGCCAGCGCCCCCCCAGGGCGGACAGGGGGCTACACCTTC.

CDR3 coding DNA: TGTGCCAGCAGCTTAGAGGCCTATGGCTACACCTTC. Amino acids: CASSLEAYGYTF. The chain uses TRBV11-2 and TRBJ1-2, with D hard to call. Trimming took 0 bases from V and 4 from J, leaving 3 bases between them. The CDR3 has 12 amino acids. Germline V gene data show CDR1 as SGHAT and CDR2 as FQNNGV.

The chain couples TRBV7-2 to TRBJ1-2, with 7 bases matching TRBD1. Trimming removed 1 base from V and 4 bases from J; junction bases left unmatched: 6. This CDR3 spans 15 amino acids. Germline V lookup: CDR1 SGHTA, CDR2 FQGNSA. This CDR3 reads CASSLGDSLFYGYTF. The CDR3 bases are TGTGCCAGCAGCTTAGGGGACAGCCTATTCTATGGCTACACCTTC.

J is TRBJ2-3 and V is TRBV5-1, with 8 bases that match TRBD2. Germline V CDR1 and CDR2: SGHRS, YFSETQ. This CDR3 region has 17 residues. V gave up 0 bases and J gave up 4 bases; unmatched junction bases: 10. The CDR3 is CASSLGPRGVVSDTQYF. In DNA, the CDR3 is TGCGCCAGCAGCTTGGGGCCGCGGGGGGTAGTGTCAGATACGCAGTATTTT.

CDR3 bases: TGTGCCAGCAGGACTCCTGTCTGGGAGACCCAGTACTTC. Translating gives CASRTPVWETQYF. This chain connects TRBV6-1 to TRBJ2-5; D is unclear. Trimming removed 6 bases at V and 5 bases at J, with 13 bases between. The V gene's germline CDR1 is MNHNS and CDR2 SASEGT. This CDR3 region has 13 residues.

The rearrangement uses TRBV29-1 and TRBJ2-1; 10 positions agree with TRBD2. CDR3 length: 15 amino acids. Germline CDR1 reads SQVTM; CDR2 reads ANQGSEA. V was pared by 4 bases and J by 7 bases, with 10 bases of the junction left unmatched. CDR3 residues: CSVGSSGGAENEQFF. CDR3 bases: TGCAGCGTTGGGTCCAGCGGGGGGGCTGAGAATGAGCAGTTCTTC.

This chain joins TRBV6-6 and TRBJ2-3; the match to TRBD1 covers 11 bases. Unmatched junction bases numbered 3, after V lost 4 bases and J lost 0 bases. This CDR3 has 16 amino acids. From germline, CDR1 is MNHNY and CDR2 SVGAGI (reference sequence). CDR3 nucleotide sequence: TGTGCCAGCAGTTGGGGACAGGGGGTTAGCACAGATACGCAGTATTTT. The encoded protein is CASSWGQGVSTDTQYF.

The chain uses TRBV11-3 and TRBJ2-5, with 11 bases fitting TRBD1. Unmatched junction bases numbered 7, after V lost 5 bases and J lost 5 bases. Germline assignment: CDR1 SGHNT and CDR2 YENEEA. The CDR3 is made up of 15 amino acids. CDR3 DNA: TGTGCCAGCAGCCCACGGACAGGGGGCGTGGAGACCCAGTACTTC. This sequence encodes CASSPRTGGVETQYF.